This T cell receptor beta chain was identified in a study of cytomegalovirus exposure and HLA in healthy donors. J was trimmed by 2 bases and V by 1 base; bases with no gene match: 1. The germline V gene encodes CDR1 SQVTM and CDR2 ANQGSEA. The CDR3 has 14 residues. A multiplex PCR was run with 60 Vbeta primers and 13 Jbeta primers. Using immunoSEQ multiplex PCR, the repertoire was profiled, and TCRdb retains in-frame clones only, with some absent. The sample shows about 150,000 clones, approximately 82% of them seen only once. This receptor was obtained from a male donor in good health and CMV-seronegative. The sample comprised PBMCs. This chain connects TRBV29-1 to TRBJ2-7; TRBD1 matches 11 bases. The CDR3 reads CSVEAGQGAYEQYF. As DNA, the CDR3 is TGCAGCGTTGAAGCGGGACAGGGGGCCTACGAGCAGTACTTC.